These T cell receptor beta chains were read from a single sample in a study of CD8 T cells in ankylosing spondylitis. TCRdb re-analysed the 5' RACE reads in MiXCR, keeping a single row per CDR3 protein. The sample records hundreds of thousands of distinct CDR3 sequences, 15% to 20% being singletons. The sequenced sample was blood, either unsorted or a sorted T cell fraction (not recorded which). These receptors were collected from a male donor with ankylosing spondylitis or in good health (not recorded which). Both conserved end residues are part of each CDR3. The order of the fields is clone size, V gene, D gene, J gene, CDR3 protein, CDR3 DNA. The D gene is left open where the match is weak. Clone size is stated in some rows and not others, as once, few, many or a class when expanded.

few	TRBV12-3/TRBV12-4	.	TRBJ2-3	CASSPGDLSTDTQYF	TGTGCCAGCAGTCCAGGGGATCTCAGCACAGATACGCAGTATTTT
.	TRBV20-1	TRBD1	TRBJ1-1	CSAVDRVGFTEAFF	TGCAGTGCTGTCGACAGGGTAGGGTTCACTGAAGCTTTCTTT
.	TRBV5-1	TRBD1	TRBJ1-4	CASSLAGGGSNEKLFF	TGCGCCAGCAGCTTGGCGGGAGGGGGCTCTAATGAAAAACTGTTTTTT
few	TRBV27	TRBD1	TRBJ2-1	CASSLYGTGIFSYNEQFF	TGTGCCAGCAGTTTATACGGGACAGGGATTTTCTCCTACAATGAGCAGTTCTTC
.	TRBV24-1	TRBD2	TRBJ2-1	CATSEAGRIGSNEQFF	TGTGCCACCAGTGAAGCGGGGAGAATAGGCAGCAATGAGCAGTTCTTC
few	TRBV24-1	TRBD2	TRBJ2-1	CATSDPTTTSGGYNEQFF	TGTGCCACCAGTGATCCGACGACCACTAGCGGGGGGTACAATGAGCAGTTCTTC
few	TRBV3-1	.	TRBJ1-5	CASSHPNQPQHF	TGTGCCAGCAGCCACCCCAATCAGCCCCAGCATTTT
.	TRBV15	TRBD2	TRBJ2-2	CATSSSGRVNTGELFF	TGTGCCACCAGCAGTAGCGGGAGGGTGAACACCGGGGAGCTGTTTTTT
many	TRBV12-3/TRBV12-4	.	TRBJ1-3	CASSLRGNTIYF	TGTGCCAGCAGTTTGAGGGGAAACACCATATATTTT
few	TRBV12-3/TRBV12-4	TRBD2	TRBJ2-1	CASSVSGGTYNEQFF	TGTGCCAGCAGTGTTAGCGGGGGGACCTACAATGAGCAGTTCTTC
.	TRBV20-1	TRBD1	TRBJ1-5	CSARRQGWTSNQPQHF	TGCAGTGCTAGACGACAGGGATGGACGAGCAATCAGCCCCAGCATTTT
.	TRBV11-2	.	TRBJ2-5	CASRWRGETQYF	TGTGCCAGCAGATGGAGAGGGGAGACCCAGTACTTC
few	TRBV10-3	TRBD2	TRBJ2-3	CAVGGVSSTDTQYF	TGTGCCGTGGGGGGGGTTTCTAGCACAGATACGCAGTATTTT
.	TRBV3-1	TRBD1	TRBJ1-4	CTSTGLPRDRGMKNEKLFF	TGTACCAGCACAGGCCTTCCTCGGGACAGGGGTATGAAGAATGAAAAACTGTTTTTT